These T cell receptor beta chains were read from a single sample in a study of cytomegalovirus exposure and HLA in healthy donors. The method was immunoSEQ multiplex PCR; TCRdb's version includes in-frame clones alone and lacks a portion of them. The sample holds about 220,000 clones, approximately 68% seen once. The sample was PBMCs. The receptors were gathered from a woman aged 25 to 39 in good health and CMV-seronegative. The CDR3 runs from the conserved cysteine through the conserved F or W. D genes are given only for firm matches. Part of the rows lack a size; the others show once, few, many or a class for expanded clones.

v_call: TRBV6-6
j_call: TRBJ1-2
clone_size: NA
d_call: TRBD1
cdr3_aa: CASSRQGASGYTF
cdr3_nt: TGTGCCAGCAGTCGCCAGGGGGCCAGTGGCTACACCTTC

v_call: TRBV29-1
j_call: TRBJ2-7
clone_size: NA
d_call: TRBD2
cdr3_aa: CSVYGLAETYEQYF
cdr3_nt: TGCAGCGTGTATGGACTAGCGGAAACCTACGAGCAGTACTTC

v_call: TRBV2
j_call: TRBJ1-2
clone_size: NA
d_call: TRBD1
cdr3_aa: CASSEARQGMGGYTF
cdr3_nt: TGTGCCAGCAGTGAAGCGAGACAGGGAATGGGTGGCTACACCTTC

v_call: TRBV30
j_call: TRBJ1-2
clone_size: few
d_call: TRBD1
cdr3_aa: CAWSLTGGYGYTF
cdr3_nt: TGTGCCTGGAGTTTAACAGGGGGCTATGGCTACACCTTC

v_call: TRBV9
j_call: TRBJ2-1
clone_size: NA
d_call: NA
cdr3_aa: CASSVGPDGEQFF
cdr3_nt: TGTGCCAGCAGCGTAGGACCCGACGGGGAGCAGTTCTTC

v_call: TRBV7-2
j_call: TRBJ1-1
clone_size: NA
d_call: NA
cdr3_aa: CASSLVGQVNTEAFF
cdr3_nt: TGTGCCAGCAGCTTAGTGGGTCAGGTTAACACTGAAGCTTTCTTT

v_call: TRBV4-3
j_call: TRBJ1-3
clone_size: NA
d_call: NA
cdr3_aa: CASSQVPGVTLNTIYF
cdr3_nt: TGCGCCAGCAGCCAAGTTCCAGGGGTAACACTAAACACCATATATTTT

v_call: TRBV7-9
j_call: TRBJ2-5
clone_size: NA
d_call: NA
cdr3_aa: CASSTNTGDETQYF
cdr3_nt: TGTGCCAGCAGTACCAACACAGGAGATGAGACCCAGTACTTC

v_call: TRBV6-1
j_call: TRBJ1-1
clone_size: once
d_call: NA
cdr3_aa: CASSEWTLNTEAFF
cdr3_nt: TGTGCCAGCAGTGAATGGACACTGAACACTGAAGCTTTCTTT

v_call: TRBV6-1
j_call: TRBJ2-2
clone_size: once
d_call: NA
cdr3_aa: CASTVRGTNTGELFF
cdr3_nt: TGTGCCAGCACAGTTCGAGGGACGAACACCGGGGAGCTGTTTTTT

v_call: TRBV30
j_call: TRBJ1-4
clone_size: once
d_call: NA
cdr3_aa: CAWSPSPEKLFF
cdr3_nt: TGTGCCTGGAGTCCTAGCCCTGAAAAACTGTTTTTT

v_call: TRBV7-9
j_call: TRBJ2-2
clone_size: NA
d_call: TRBD1
cdr3_aa: CASPGGENTGELFF
cdr3_nt: TGTGCCAGCCCAGGGGGAGAGAACACCGGGGAGCTGTTTTTT

v_call: TRBV15
j_call: TRBJ1-6
clone_size: once
d_call: NA
cdr3_aa: CATSRVSEGNSPLHF
cdr3_nt: TGTGCCACCAGCAGAGTATCCGAGGGTAATTCACCCCTCCACTTT

v_call: TRBV14
j_call: TRBJ2-3
clone_size: NA
d_call: TRBD2
cdr3_aa: CASSPLLAGHRTDTQYF
cdr3_nt: TGTGCCAGCAGCCCATTACTAGCGGGCCACCGCACAGATACGCAGTATTTT

v_call: TRBV6-6
j_call: TRBJ1-2
clone_size: NA
d_call: TRBD1
cdr3_aa: CASSRTGDYGYTF
cdr3_nt: TGTGCCAGCAGTAGAACAGGGGACTATGGCTACACCTTC

v_call: TRBV2
j_call: TRBJ2-6
clone_size: NA
d_call: NA
cdr3_aa: CASRYRTDTLSGANVLTF
cdr3_nt: TGTGCCAGCAGATACCGGACAGACACCCTCTCTGGGGCCAACGTCCTGACTTTC

v_call: TRBV15
j_call: TRBJ2-7
clone_size: once
d_call: NA
cdr3_aa: CATSRVRTDPYEQYF
cdr3_nt: TGTGCCACCAGCAGAGTTCGGACAGATCCCTACGAGCAGTACTTC

v_call: TRBV10-2
j_call: TRBJ2-3
clone_size: NA
d_call: TRBD2
cdr3_aa: CASSESYISSGGMDTQYF
cdr3_nt: TGCGCCAGCAGTGAGTCCTATATCTCTAGCGGGGGAATGGATACGCAGTATTTT

v_call: TRBV11-2
j_call: TRBJ1-2
clone_size: NA
d_call: TRBD1
cdr3_aa: CASSLSGQPYGYTF
cdr3_nt: TGTGCCAGCAGCTTATCGGGACAGCCCTATGGCTACACCTTC

v_call: TRBV7-3
j_call: TRBJ2-3
clone_size: few
d_call: TRBD2
cdr3_aa: CASSFRLAGDTQYF
cdr3_nt: TGTGCCAGCAGCTTTCGACTAGCGGGAGATACGCAGTATTTT

v_call: TRBV6-6
j_call: TRBJ1-4
clone_size: NA
d_call: TRBD1
cdr3_aa: CASSSDRDEKLFF
cdr3_nt: TGTGCCAGCAGTTCGGACAGGGATGAAAAACTGTTTTTT

v_call: TRBV5-4
j_call: TRBJ2-2
clone_size: few
d_call: TRBD1
cdr3_aa: CASSRDGQATNTGELFF
cdr3_nt: TGTGCCAGCAGTAGGGACGGACAGGCCACGAACACCGGGGAGCTGTTTTTT

v_call: TRBV18
j_call: TRBJ1-2
clone_size: NA
d_call: NA
cdr3_aa: CASSPAPNYGYTF
cdr3_nt: TGTGCCAGCTCACCGGCCCCCAACTATGGCTACACCTTC

v_call: TRBV2
j_call: TRBJ1-1
clone_size: NA
d_call: TRBD1
cdr3_aa: CARRDRRVNTEAFF
cdr3_nt: TGTGCCAGACGGGACAGGCGAGTTAACACTGAAGCTTTCTTT

v_call: TRBV2
j_call: TRBJ1-2
clone_size: once
d_call: NA
cdr3_aa: CASSEGVYGYTF
cdr3_nt: TGTGCCAGCAGTGAGGGAGTCTATGGCTACACCTTC

v_call: TRBV6-5
j_call: TRBJ1-2
clone_size: NA
d_call: NA
cdr3_aa: CASSSVGANYGYTF
cdr3_nt: TGTGCCAGCAGTTCTGTTGGAGCTAACTATGGCTACACCTTC

v_call: TRBV2
j_call: TRBJ1-4
clone_size: NA
d_call: NA
cdr3_aa: CASSAKGGGEEKLFF
cdr3_nt: TGTGCCAGCAGTGCTAAAGGCGGTGGAGAGGAAAAACTGTTTTTT

v_call: TRBV11-2
j_call: TRBJ2-1
clone_size: NA
d_call: TRBD2
cdr3_aa: CASSRTSGGNNEQFF
cdr3_nt: TGTGCCAGCAGCCGGACTAGCGGGGGGAACAATGAGCAGTTCTTC

v_call: TRBV4-1
j_call: TRBJ1-5
clone_size: NA
d_call: NA
cdr3_aa: CASSQGQENQPQHF
cdr3_nt: TGCGCCAGCAGCCAAGGACAGGAAAATCAGCCCCAGCATTTT

v_call: TRBV5-4
j_call: TRBJ1-2
clone_size: NA
d_call: TRBD1
cdr3_aa: CASSFGQGNYGYTF
cdr3_nt: TGTGCCAGCAGTTTCGGACAGGGGAACTATGGCTACACCTTC

v_call: TRBV6-5
j_call: TRBJ1-2
clone_size: NA
d_call: NA
cdr3_aa: CASSYSTASYHGYTF
cdr3_nt: TGTGCCAGCAGTTACTCGACAGCCAGCTATCATGGCTACACCTTC

v_call: TRBV30
j_call: TRBJ2-3
clone_size: NA
d_call: TRBD2
cdr3_aa: CAWSIGSGGATDTQYF
cdr3_nt: TGTGCCTGGAGCATTGGTAGCGGGGGGGCTACAGATACGCAGTATTTT

v_call: TRBV7-9
j_call: TRBJ1-1
clone_size: NA
d_call: NA
cdr3_aa: CASSPPGRKSTEAFF
cdr3_nt: TGTGCCAGCAGCCCTCCAGGGCGGAAGAGCACTGAAGCTTTCTTT

v_call: TRBV7-2
j_call: TRBJ2-3
clone_size: NA
d_call: NA
cdr3_aa: CASSADTQYF
cdr3_nt: TGTGCCAGCAGCGCGGATACGCAGTATTTT

v_call: TRBV19
j_call: TRBJ1-5
clone_size: few
d_call: NA
cdr3_aa: CASSISDNHSNQPQHF
cdr3_nt: TGTGCCAGTAGTATTTCGGACAACCATAGCAATCAGCCCCAGCATTTT

v_call: TRBV27
j_call: TRBJ2-1
clone_size: once
d_call: TRBD1
cdr3_aa: CASSYRDRLYDEQFF
cdr3_nt: TGTGCCAGCAGTTACCGGGACAGGCTATACGATGAGCAGTTCTTC

v_call: TRBV6-6
j_call: TRBJ1-5
clone_size: NA
d_call: NA
cdr3_aa: CASSDARGSNQPQHF
cdr3_nt: TGTGCCAGCAGTGATGCTCGGGGTAGCAATCAGCCCCAGCATTTT

v_call: TRBV4-1
j_call: TRBJ2-1
clone_size: NA
d_call: NA
cdr3_aa: CASTYGNEQFF
cdr3_nt: TGCGCCAGCACCTACGGTAATGAGCAGTTCTTC

v_call: TRBV5-1
j_call: TRBJ2-7
clone_size: NA
d_call: TRBD1
cdr3_aa: CASSEGQGPSEQYF
cdr3_nt: TGCGCCAGCAGCGAGGGACAGGGACCCAGCGAGCAGTACTTC

v_call: TRBV7-2
j_call: TRBJ1-3
clone_size: NA
d_call: TRBD1
cdr3_aa: CANSIQTQGSYSGNTIYF
cdr3_nt: TGTGCCAACAGCATTCAAACACAGGGGTCCTACTCTGGAAACACCATATATTTT

v_call: TRBV5-4
j_call: TRBJ2-4
clone_size: NA
d_call: NA
cdr3_aa: CASSVRDSPSDPWF
cdr3_nt: TGTGCCAGCAGCGTCCGGGACTCTCCTAGCGACCCGTGGTTC

v_call: TRBV27
j_call: TRBJ1-5
clone_size: NA
d_call: NA
cdr3_aa: CASSWAANQPQHF
cdr3_nt: TGTGCCAGCAGTTGGGCAGCAAATCAGCCCCAGCATTTT

v_call: TRBV7-9
j_call: TRBJ2-3
clone_size: NA
d_call: TRBD2
cdr3_aa: CASSLLPSQREGWTDTQYF
cdr3_nt: TGTGCCAGCAGCTTACTGCCGAGCCAGCGGGAGGGCTGGACAGATACGCAGTATTTT

v_call: TRBV15
j_call: TRBJ2-6
clone_size: NA
d_call: NA
cdr3_aa: CATSRDGSGANVLTF
cdr3_nt: TGTGCCACCAGCAGAGACGGTTCTGGGGCCAACGTCCTGACTTTC

v_call: TRBV7-3
j_call: TRBJ2-5
clone_size: NA
d_call: NA
cdr3_aa: CASSLRGQGETQYF
cdr3_nt: TGTGCCAGCAGCTTAAGGGGCCAGGGAGAGACCCAGTACTTC

v_call: TRBV7-3
j_call: TRBJ2-7
clone_size: NA
d_call: TRBD2
cdr3_aa: CASSPGLAGGLYEQYF
cdr3_nt: TGTGCCAGCAGCCCCGGACTAGCGGGAGGGTTGTACGAGCAGTACTTC

v_call: TRBV7-8
j_call: TRBJ2-1
clone_size: NA
d_call: TRBD1
cdr3_aa: CASSPDRRNEQFF
cdr3_nt: TGTGCCAGCAGCCCGGACAGGAGGAATGAGCAGTTCTTC

v_call: TRBV4-2
j_call: TRBJ2-4
clone_size: NA
d_call: TRBD2
cdr3_aa: CASSQSRQAGDLAKNIQYF
cdr3_nt: TGTGCCAGCAGCCAATCCCGCCAAGCGGGGGACTTAGCCAAAAACATTCAGTACTTC

v_call: TRBV6-5
j_call: TRBJ1-6
clone_size: NA
d_call: NA
cdr3_aa: CASHVGGQLNSPLHF
cdr3_nt: TGTGCCAGCCATGTGGGGGGGCAATTGAATTCACCCCTCCACTTT

v_call: TRBV27
j_call: TRBJ1-1
clone_size: NA
d_call: NA
cdr3_aa: CASSLSLGGTSFF
cdr3_nt: TGTGCCAGCAGTTTATCGTTGGGGGGAACATCTTTCTTT

v_call: TRBV27
j_call: TRBJ2-1
clone_size: few
d_call: NA
cdr3_aa: CASSLRDPGTYNEQFF
cdr3_nt: TGTGCCAGCAGTTTGAGAGACCCCGGGACCTACAATGAGCAGTTCTTC

v_call: TRBV7-8
j_call: TRBJ1-1
clone_size: NA
d_call: TRBD1
cdr3_aa: CASRPFSPGTGETEAFF
cdr3_nt: TGTGCCAGCAGACCATTTTCCCCCGGGACAGGGGAGACTGAAGCTTTCTTT